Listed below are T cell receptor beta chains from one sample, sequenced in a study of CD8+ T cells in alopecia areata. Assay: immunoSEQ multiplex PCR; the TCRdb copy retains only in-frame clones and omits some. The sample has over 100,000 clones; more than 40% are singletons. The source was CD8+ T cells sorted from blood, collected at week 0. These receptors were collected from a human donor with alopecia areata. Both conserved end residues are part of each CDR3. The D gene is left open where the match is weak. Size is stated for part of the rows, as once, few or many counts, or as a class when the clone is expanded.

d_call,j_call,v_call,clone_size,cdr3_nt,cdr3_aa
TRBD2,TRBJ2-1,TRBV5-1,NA,TGCGCCAGCAGCTTGGGCGGGGGTTCCTACAATGAGCAGTTCTTC,CASSLGGGSYNEQFF
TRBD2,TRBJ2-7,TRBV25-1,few,TGTGCCACAAATTGGAGCGGGGGCTACGAGCAGTACTTC,CATNWSGGYEQYF
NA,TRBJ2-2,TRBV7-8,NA,TGTGCCAGCAGCTCTAGGCTCGGGGAGCTGTTTTTT,CASSSRLGELFF
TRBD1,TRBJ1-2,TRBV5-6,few,TGTGCCAGCAGCTTACCCAGGGGGTCCGACTATGGCTACACCTTC,CASSLPRGSDYGYTF
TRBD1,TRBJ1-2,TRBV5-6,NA,TGTGCCAGCAGCTGGGACAGCTCTAACTATGGCTACACCTTC,CASSWDSSNYGYTF
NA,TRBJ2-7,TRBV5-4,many,TGTGCCAGCAGCTCTCGGGACGTACACTACGAGCAGTACTTC,CASSSRDVHYEQYF
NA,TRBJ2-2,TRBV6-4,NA,TGTGCCAGCAGTGGACAGGAAAACACCGGGGAGCTGTTTTTT,CASSGQENTGELFF
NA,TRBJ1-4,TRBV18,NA,TGTGCCAGCTCACCAGTGGGTACGGAACTGTTTTTT,CASSPVGTELFF
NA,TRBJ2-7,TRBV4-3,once,TGCGCCAGCAGCCAAGGGTTGGGGTTTTCCTACGAGCAGTACTTC,CASSQGLGFSYEQYF
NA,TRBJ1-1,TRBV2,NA,TGTGCCAGCAGTGTGGGGATCGGATACACTGAAGCTTTCTTT,CASSVGIGYTEAFF
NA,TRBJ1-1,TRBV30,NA,TGTGCCTGGGCGGAGGATCGGGACACTGAAGCTTTCTTT,CAWAEDRDTEAFF
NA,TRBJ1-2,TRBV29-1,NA,TGCAGCGCCGATCCGGCTTATGGCTACACCTTC,CSADPAYGYTF
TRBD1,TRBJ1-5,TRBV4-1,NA,TGCGCCAGCAGCCCGCGGGACAGGGATAGCAATCAGCCCCAGCATTTT,CASSPRDRDSNQPQHF
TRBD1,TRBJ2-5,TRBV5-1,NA,TGCGCCAGCAGCCCCTACCGGACAGGGGAGACCCAGTACTTC,CASSPYRTGETQYF
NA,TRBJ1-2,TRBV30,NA,TGTGCCTGCGAGGACGGGAAGGAATTACACTATGGCTACACCTTC,CACEDGKELHYGYTF
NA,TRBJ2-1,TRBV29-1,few,TGCAGCGTTGAAGATAAAGGGACACCATACAATGAGCAGTTCTTC,CSVEDKGTPYNEQFF
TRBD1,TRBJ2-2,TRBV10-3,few,TGTGCCATCAGCGCCCCACAGGGGCCGGACACCGGGGAGCTGTTTTTT,CAISAPQGPDTGELFF
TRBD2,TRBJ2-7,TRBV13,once,TGTGCCAGCAGCTACCCGGGACTAGGCTCCTACGAGCAGTACTTC,CASSYPGLGSYEQYF
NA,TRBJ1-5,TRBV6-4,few,TGTGCCAGCAAAGCGTCACGGCAGCCCCAGCATTTT,CASKASRQPQHF
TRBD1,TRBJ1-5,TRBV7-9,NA,TGTGCCAGCAGCGGAGGGACAGGGTATCAGCCCCAGCATTTT,CASSGGTGYQPQHF
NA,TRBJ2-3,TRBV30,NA,TGTGCCTGGAGTGTAGCCCGGAGGGATACGCAGTATTTT,CAWSVARRDTQYF
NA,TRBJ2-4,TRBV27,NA,TGTGCCAGCAGTTTACAAGGAAATGGGGGCCGGTACTTC,CASSLQGNGGRYF
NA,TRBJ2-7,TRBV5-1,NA,TGCGCCAGCAGCCCCCAGGCGGGGCCTTCAGGCGACGAGCAGTACTTC,CASSPQAGPSGDEQYF
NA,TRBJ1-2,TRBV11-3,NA,TGTGCCAGCAGCCGACAATCAAACTATGGCTACACCTTC,CASSRQSNYGYTF
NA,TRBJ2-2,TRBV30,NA,TGTGCCTGGAAGGTGGGGACCGGGGAGCTGTTTTTT,CAWKVGTGELFF
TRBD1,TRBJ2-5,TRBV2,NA,TGTGCCAGCAGTAATACAGGGGAACAAGAGACCCAGTACTTC,CASSNTGEQETQYF
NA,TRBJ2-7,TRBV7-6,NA,TGTGCCAGCAGCTTAGGAGCAGGGATGGACTTC,CASSLGAGMDF
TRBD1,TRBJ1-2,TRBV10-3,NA,TGTGCCATCAGTGAGGGACAGGCTAACTATGGCTACACCTTC,CAISEGQANYGYTF
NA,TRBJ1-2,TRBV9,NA,TGTGCCAGCAGCGTAGGGGAGGGAAACTATGGCTACACCTTC,CASSVGEGNYGYTF
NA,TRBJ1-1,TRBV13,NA,TGTGCCAGCAGCTTTGGCGGGGGTGCTTTCTTT,CASSFGGGAFF
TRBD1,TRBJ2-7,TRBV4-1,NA,TGCGCCAGCAGCCAAGACGGGACAGGGAATTCCTACGAGCAGTACTTC,CASSQDGTGNSYEQYF
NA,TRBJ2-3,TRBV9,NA,TGTGCCAGCAGCGTAGAGGGGGGCACAGATACGCAGTATTTT,CASSVEGGTDTQYF
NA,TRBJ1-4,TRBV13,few,TGTGCCAGCAGCCCCACCTCGGGTGCAGGGAATGAAAAACTGTTTTTT,CASSPTSGAGNEKLFF
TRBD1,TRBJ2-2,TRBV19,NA,TGTGCCAGTACCCCGGACAGGGATAACGGGGAGCTGTTTTTT,CASTPDRDNGELFF
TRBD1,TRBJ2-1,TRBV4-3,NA,TGCGCCAGCAGCCATTACAGGGGAAATGAGCAGTTCTTC,CASSHYRGNEQFF
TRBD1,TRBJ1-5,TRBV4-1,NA,TGCGCCAGCAGCCAAGATGGGGGACAGGGTGGCAATCAGCCCCAGCATTTT,CASSQDGGQGGNQPQHF
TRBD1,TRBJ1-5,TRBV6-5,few,TGTGCCAGCAGGCAACAGGGGACGGGACAGCCCCAGCATTTT,CASRQQGTGQPQHF
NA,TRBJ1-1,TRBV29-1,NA,TGCAGCGTTGAAGTGAGCTCAATTTACACTGAAGCTTTCTTT,CSVEVSSIYTEAFF
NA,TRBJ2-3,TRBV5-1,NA,TGCGCCAGCAGCGCCGAGGGCACAGATACGCAGTATTTT,CASSAEGTDTQYF
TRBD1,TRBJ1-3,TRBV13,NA,TGTGCCAGCAGCGGGGACAGCTCTGGAAACACCATATATTTT,CASSGDSSGNTIYF
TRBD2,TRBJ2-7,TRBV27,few,TGTGCCAGCGGGATAGCGGGAACGTCCTACGAGCAGTACTTC,CASGIAGTSYEQYF
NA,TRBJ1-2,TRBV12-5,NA,TGTGCTAGTGGTTTGGAACCCTCAGGAGCTAACTATGGCTACACCTTC,CASGLEPSGANYGYTF
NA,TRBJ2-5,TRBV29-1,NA,TGCAGCGCATGGGGGGACCGGGAGACCCAGTACTTC,CSAWGDRETQYF
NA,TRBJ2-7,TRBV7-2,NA,TGTGCCAGCAGCTTTCACCCAACGGGGGTTAGCTCCTACGAGCAGTACTTC,CASSFHPTGVSSYEQYF
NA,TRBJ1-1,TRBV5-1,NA,TGCGCCAGCAGCACCATGAACACTGAAGCTTTCTTT,CASSTMNTEAFF
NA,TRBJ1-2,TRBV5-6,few,TGTGCCAGCAGCTTGGAAATGGGGGGCGCATGGAATGGCTACACCTTC,CASSLEMGGAWNGYTF
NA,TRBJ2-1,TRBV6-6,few,TGTGCCAGCAGTTACCCTGAGCAGTTCTTC,CASSYPEQFF
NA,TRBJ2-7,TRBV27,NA,TGTGCCAGCAGTTTGCCGGGACGGAGCTACGAGCAGTACTTC,CASSLPGRSYEQYF
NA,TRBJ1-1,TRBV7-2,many,TGTGCCAGCAGCTTAGGGCTAGGAATTGAAGCTTTCTTT,CASSLGLGIEAFF
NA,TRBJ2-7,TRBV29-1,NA,TGCAGCGCCGTGGGGGTCTCCTACGAGCAGTACTTC,CSAVGVSYEQYF
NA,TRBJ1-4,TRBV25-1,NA,TGTGCCAGCAGTGAACCCCCGGGGGGAAAACTGTTTTTT,CASSEPPGGKLFF
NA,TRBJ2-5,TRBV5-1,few,TGCGCCAGCAGCTTGGCCGACCGTTTTCGAGAGACCCAGTACTTC,CASSLADRFRETQYF